These T cell receptor beta chains were read from a single sample in a study of technical replicates of blood from a handful of donors. Sequenced by immunoSEQ multiplex PCR; TCRdb stores in-frame clones only, minus some. The data show more than 60,000 clones, 85% to 95% seen once. The source material was T cells isolated from PBMCs. The receptors come from a human donor in good health. CDR3s include the opening cysteine and the closing phenylalanine or tryptophan. Each record gives: V gene, J gene, D gene, clone size, CDR3 protein, CDR3 DNA. D genes are given only for firm matches. Where a row states a size, it is once, few, many or the class of an expanded clone; other rows omit it.

v_gene: TRBV30; j_gene: TRBJ1-2; d_gene: -; abundance: once; CDR3aa: CAWSKTVGYGYTF; CDR3nt: TGTGCCTGGAGTAAGACAGTGGGCTATGGCTACACCTTC
v_gene: TRBV30; j_gene: TRBJ1-2; d_gene: -; abundance: -; CDR3aa: CAWTENRSNYGYTF; CDR3nt: TGTGCCTGGACAGAGAACAGGTCAAACTATGGCTACACCTTC
v_gene: TRBV7-2; j_gene: TRBJ2-1; d_gene: TRBD2; abundance: -; CDR3aa: CASSLGTIYGEQFF; CDR3nt: TGTGCCAGCAGCCTCGGGACTATTTATGGTGAGCAGTTCTTC
v_gene: TRBV25-1; j_gene: TRBJ2-5; d_gene: -; abundance: -; CDR3aa: CASSDRVQETQYF; CDR3nt: TGTGCCAGCAGTGACAGGGTCCAAGAGACCCAGTACTTC
v_gene: TRBV4-3; j_gene: TRBJ2-7; d_gene: TRBD1; abundance: -; CDR3aa: CASSQGWDRAYEQYF; CDR3nt: TGCGCCAGCAGCCAAGGGTGGGACAGAGCCTACGAGCAGTACTTC
v_gene: TRBV19; j_gene: TRBJ1-1; d_gene: -; abundance: few; CDR3aa: CATTAGYTEAFF; CDR3nt: TGTGCCACAACAGCAGGGTACACTGAAGCTTTCTTT
v_gene: TRBV9; j_gene: TRBJ1-2; d_gene: -; abundance: -; CDR3aa: CASSGRQGLHYGYTF; CDR3nt: TGTGCCAGCAGCGGTCGCCAGGGGCTCCACTATGGCTACACCTTC
v_gene: TRBV19; j_gene: TRBJ2-7; d_gene: -; abundance: -; CDR3aa: CASSRQGRYEQYF; CDR3nt: TGTGCCAGTAGTAGGCAGGGTCGTTACGAGCAGTACTTC
v_gene: TRBV5-8; j_gene: TRBJ2-7; d_gene: -; abundance: -; CDR3aa: CASSFRGSNEQYF; CDR3nt: TGTGCCAGCAGCTTTAGGGGTTCCAACGAGCAGTACTTC
v_gene: TRBV2; j_gene: TRBJ2-7; d_gene: -; abundance: -; CDR3aa: CASSEGVNYEQYF; CDR3nt: TGTGCCAGCAGTGAGGGAGTTAATTACGAGCAGTACTTC
v_gene: TRBV6-6; j_gene: TRBJ2-5; d_gene: -; abundance: -; CDR3aa: CASSYDRDKETQYF; CDR3nt: TGTGCCAGCAGTTACGACAGAGATAAAGAGACCCAGTACTTC
v_gene: TRBV13; j_gene: TRBJ1-1; d_gene: TRBD1; abundance: once; CDR3aa: CASSPTEGAPEAFF; CDR3nt: TGTGCCAGCAGCCCCACGGAGGGGGCCCCTGAAGCTTTCTTT
v_gene: TRBV28; j_gene: TRBJ1-1; d_gene: TRBD1; abundance: -; CDR3aa: CASSTRSWTGGVRNTEAFF; CDR3nt: TGTGCCAGCAGCACGAGAAGTTGGACAGGGGGTGTCAGGAACACTGAAGCTTTCTTT
v_gene: TRBV4-1; j_gene: TRBJ2-1; d_gene: TRBD1; abundance: -; CDR3aa: CASSPDRELANEQFF; CDR3nt: TGCGCCAGCAGCCCTGACAGGGAATTAGCCAATGAGCAGTTCTTC
v_gene: TRBV4-1; j_gene: TRBJ2-7; d_gene: TRBD2; abundance: -; CDR3aa: CASSPLAGEFNEQYF; CDR3nt: TGCGCCAGCAGTCCTTTAGCGGGAGAATTCAACGAGCAGTACTTC
v_gene: TRBV7-8; j_gene: TRBJ1-1; d_gene: -; abundance: -; CDR3aa: CASSLQALMTEAFF; CDR3nt: TGTGCCAGCAGCTTACAGGCCCTGATGACTGAAGCTTTCTTT
v_gene: TRBV28; j_gene: TRBJ2-7; d_gene: TRBD1; abundance: -; CDR3aa: CASSLGTGMTYEQYF; CDR3nt: TGTGCCAGCAGTTTGGGGACAGGGATGACCTACGAGCAGTACTTC
v_gene: TRBV9; j_gene: TRBJ2-1; d_gene: TRBD2; abundance: -; CDR3aa: CASSPSGGVGANNEQFF; CDR3nt: TGTGCCAGCAGCCCGTCCGGGGGGGTAGGTGCCAACAATGAGCAGTTCTTC
v_gene: TRBV6-1; j_gene: TRBJ1-2; d_gene: TRBD1; abundance: -; CDR3aa: CASSDRDRGSYTF; CDR3nt: TGTGCCAGCAGTGATAGGGACAGGGGGAGCTACACCTTC
v_gene: TRBV2; j_gene: TRBJ2-1; d_gene: TRBD1; abundance: once; CDR3aa: CASTLTGPDVSEQFF; CDR3nt: TGTGCCAGCACCTTGACAGGGCCGGACGTAAGTGAGCAGTTCTTC
v_gene: TRBV7-2; j_gene: TRBJ2-5; d_gene: -; abundance: -; CDR3aa: CASSLTRETQYF; CDR3nt: TGTGCCAGCAGCCTGACAAGAGAGACCCAGTACTTC
v_gene: TRBV2; j_gene: TRBJ2-7; d_gene: -; abundance: -; CDR3aa: CASTLQGMYEQYF; CDR3nt: TGTGCCAGCACCCTACAGGGAATGTACGAGCAGTACTTC
v_gene: TRBV7-8; j_gene: TRBJ1-1; d_gene: -; abundance: -; CDR3aa: CASSFMGTYDTEAFF; CDR3nt: TGTGCCAGCAGCTTTATGGGGACATATGACACTGAAGCTTTCTTT
v_gene: TRBV6-5; j_gene: TRBJ2-7; d_gene: -; abundance: -; CDR3aa: CASSSPVTYEQYF; CDR3nt: TGTGCCAGCAGTTCCCCCGTAACCTACGAGCAGTACTTC
v_gene: TRBV19; j_gene: TRBJ1-1; d_gene: TRBD1; abundance: -; CDR3aa: CASSTYTGETEAFF; CDR3nt: TGTGCCAGTAGTACTTATACAGGGGAAACTGAAGCTTTCTTT
v_gene: TRBV12-1; j_gene: TRBJ1-1; d_gene: -; abundance: -; CDR3aa: CASSVPGQENTEAFF; CDR3nt: TGTGCCAGCAGCGTTCCGGGACAAGAGAACACTGAAGCTTTCTTT
v_gene: TRBV19; j_gene: TRBJ1-4; d_gene: -; abundance: once; CDR3aa: CASSLPGGNEKLFF; CDR3nt: TGTGCCAGTAGTTTACCGGGGGGCAATGAAAAACTGTTTTTT
v_gene: TRBV7-2; j_gene: TRBJ2-1; d_gene: TRBD2; abundance: -; CDR3aa: CASSSSGRIQFF; CDR3nt: TGTGCCAGCAGCTCTAGCGGGAGAATACAGTTCTTC
v_gene: TRBV6-1; j_gene: TRBJ2-7; d_gene: TRBD1; abundance: once; CDR3aa: CASSRDRGRKNEQYF; CDR3nt: TGTGCCAGCAGCCGGGACAGGGGGAGAAAAAACGAGCAGTACTTC
v_gene: TRBV11-2; j_gene: TRBJ2-5; d_gene: TRBD2; abundance: -; CDR3aa: CASNPLAGVETQYF; CDR3nt: TGTGCCAGCAACCCGCTAGCGGGAGTGGAGACCCAGTACTTC
v_gene: TRBV4-2; j_gene: TRBJ2-5; d_gene: TRBD2; abundance: -; CDR3aa: CASSVSGGGETQYF; CDR3nt: TGTGCCAGCAGCGTTTCCGGCGGGGGGGAGACCCAGTACTTC
v_gene: TRBV28; j_gene: TRBJ2-7; d_gene: TRBD1; abundance: -; CDR3aa: CASSSNLWGQGAVYEQYF; CDR3nt: TGTGCCAGCAGTTCTAACCTCTGGGGACAGGGGGCAGTATACGAGCAGTACTTC
v_gene: TRBV5-4; j_gene: TRBJ2-1; d_gene: TRBD1; abundance: -; CDR3aa: CASSPNRGHNEQFF; CDR3nt: TGTGCCAGCAGCCCGAACAGGGGCCACAATGAGCAGTTCTTC
v_gene: TRBV11-2; j_gene: TRBJ2-3; d_gene: -; abundance: once; CDR3aa: CASSLEQGFGPDTQYF; CDR3nt: TGTGCCAGCAGCCTGGAACAGGGATTTGGGCCGGATACGCAGTATTTT
v_gene: TRBV28; j_gene: TRBJ2-7; d_gene: -; abundance: -; CDR3aa: CASSLRRSSYEQYF; CDR3nt: TGTGCCAGCAGTTTAAGGAGGAGCTCCTACGAGCAGTACTTC
v_gene: TRBV5-4; j_gene: TRBJ1-1; d_gene: -; abundance: once; CDR3aa: CASSLGSPRNTEAFF; CDR3nt: TGTGCCAGCAGCTTGGGTTCCCCGCGGAACACTGAAGCTTTCTTT
v_gene: TRBV11-3; j_gene: TRBJ2-5; d_gene: TRBD1; abundance: -; CDR3aa: CASSSGTGSVETQYF; CDR3nt: TGTGCCAGCAGCTCCGGGACAGGGTCCGTGGAGACCCAGTACTTC
v_gene: TRBV10-3; j_gene: TRBJ2-7; d_gene: -; abundance: -; CDR3aa: CAISESVRQTDEQYF; CDR3nt: TGTGCCATCAGTGAGTCGGTTAGACAGACCGACGAGCAGTACTTC
v_gene: TRBV5-6; j_gene: TRBJ2-5; d_gene: TRBD2; abundance: -; CDR3aa: CASSFGTSGRRGTQYF; CDR3nt: TGTGCCAGCAGCTTCGGGACTAGCGGGAGAAGGGGGACCCAGTACTTC
v_gene: TRBV12-5; j_gene: TRBJ2-1; d_gene: TRBD1; abundance: -; CDR3aa: CASGTSGGEQFF; CDR3nt: TGTGCTAGTGGTACATCAGGGGGAGAGCAGTTCTTC
v_gene: TRBV5-5; j_gene: TRBJ1-2; d_gene: -; abundance: -; CDR3aa: CASIGGANYGYTF; CDR3nt: TGTGCCAGCATTGGGGGGGCTAACTATGGCTACACCTTC
v_gene: TRBV7-6; j_gene: TRBJ2-7; d_gene: TRBD2; abundance: -; CDR3aa: CASSLASGRDEQYF; CDR3nt: TGTGCCAGCAGCTTAGCTAGCGGGAGGGACGAGCAGTACTTC
v_gene: TRBV6-1; j_gene: TRBJ1-3; d_gene: -; abundance: -; CDR3aa: CASSEGAGGGNTIYF; CDR3nt: TGTGCCAGCAGTGAAGGGGCAGGTGGCGGAAACACCATATATTTT